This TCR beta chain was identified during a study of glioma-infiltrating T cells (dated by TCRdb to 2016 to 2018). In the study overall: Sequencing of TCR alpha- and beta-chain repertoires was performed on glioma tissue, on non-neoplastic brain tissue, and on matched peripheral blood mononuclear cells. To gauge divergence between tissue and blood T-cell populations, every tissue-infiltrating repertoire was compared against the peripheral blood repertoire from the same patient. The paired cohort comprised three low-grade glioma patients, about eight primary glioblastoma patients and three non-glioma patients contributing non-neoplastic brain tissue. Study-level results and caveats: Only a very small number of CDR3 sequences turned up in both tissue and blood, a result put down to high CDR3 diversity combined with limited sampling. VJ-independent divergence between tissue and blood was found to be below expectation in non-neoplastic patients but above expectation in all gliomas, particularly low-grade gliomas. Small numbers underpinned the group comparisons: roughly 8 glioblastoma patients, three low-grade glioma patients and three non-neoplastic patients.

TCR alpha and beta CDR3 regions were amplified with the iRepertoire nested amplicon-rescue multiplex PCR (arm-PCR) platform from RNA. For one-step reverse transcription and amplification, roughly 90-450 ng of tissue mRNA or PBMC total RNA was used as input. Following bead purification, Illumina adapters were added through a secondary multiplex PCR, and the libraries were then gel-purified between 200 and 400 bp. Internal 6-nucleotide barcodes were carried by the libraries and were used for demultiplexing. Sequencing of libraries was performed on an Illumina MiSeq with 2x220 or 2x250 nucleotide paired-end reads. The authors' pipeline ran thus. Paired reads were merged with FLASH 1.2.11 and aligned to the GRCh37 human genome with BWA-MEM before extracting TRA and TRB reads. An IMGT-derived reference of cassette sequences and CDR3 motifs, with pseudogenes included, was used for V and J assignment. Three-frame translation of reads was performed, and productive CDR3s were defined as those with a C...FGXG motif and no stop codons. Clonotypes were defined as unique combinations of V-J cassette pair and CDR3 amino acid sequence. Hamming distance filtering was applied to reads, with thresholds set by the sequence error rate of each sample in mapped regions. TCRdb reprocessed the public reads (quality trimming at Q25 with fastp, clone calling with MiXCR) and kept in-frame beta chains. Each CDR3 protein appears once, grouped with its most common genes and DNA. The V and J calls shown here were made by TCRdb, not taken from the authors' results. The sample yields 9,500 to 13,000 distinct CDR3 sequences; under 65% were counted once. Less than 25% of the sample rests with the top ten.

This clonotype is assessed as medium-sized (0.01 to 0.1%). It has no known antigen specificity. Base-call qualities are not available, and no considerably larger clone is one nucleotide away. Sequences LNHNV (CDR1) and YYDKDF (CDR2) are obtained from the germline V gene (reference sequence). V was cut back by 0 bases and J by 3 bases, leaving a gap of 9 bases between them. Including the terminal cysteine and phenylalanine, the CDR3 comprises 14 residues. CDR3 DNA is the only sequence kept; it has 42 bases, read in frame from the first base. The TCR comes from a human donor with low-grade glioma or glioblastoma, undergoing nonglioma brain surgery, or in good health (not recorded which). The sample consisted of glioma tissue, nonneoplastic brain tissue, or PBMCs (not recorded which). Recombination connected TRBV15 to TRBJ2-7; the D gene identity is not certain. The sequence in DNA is TGTGCCACCAGCAGAGATTTGGACGGCTACGAGCAGTACTTC. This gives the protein CATSRDLDGYEQYF.